Included here is one T cell receptor beta chain sequence, with context. No antigen is known for it. HCMV-specific IgG was detected in serum with a commercial ELISA kit to determine HCMV serostatus. Ficoll density gradient centrifugation was used to isolate peripheral blood mononuclear cells from blood. The data belong to a study of T cells expressing NK-cell markers (dated by TCRdb to about 2020). With regard to the full study: Three sorted T-cell subsets (CD3+CD56+NKG2C+, CD3+CD56+NKG2C- and CD3+CD56-NKG2C+) from seven to nine donors had their TCR beta-chain repertoires profiled. The eight sequenced donors were randomly selected healthy volunteers, three men and five women. Of the eight sequenced donors, seven were found to be HCMV-seropositive and one was found to be HCMV-seronegative. Libraries were sequenced as 2 x 150 bp reads on Illumina HiSeq 2000/2500, MiSeq or NextSeq.

Beyond this particular receptor, the publication reports: Those dominant clonotypes were again the most abundant among CD3+CD56-NKG2C+ cells in a handful of donors, at about 28.3-65%. In roughly 6 donors, the dominant CD3+CD56+NKG2C+ clonotypes were found to rank among the top 10 CD8+ clonotypes and to make up roughly 1.0-7.5% of CD8+ T cells. It remained unclear whether the expanded NKG2C-expressing T cell clones were specific for HCMV antigens.

Data came from an Illumina HiSeq 2000. The TCR beta cDNA libraries were made using 5'RACE template switching, a step that added both a universal primer site and unique molecular identifiers. cDNA synthesis was primed from the TCR beta constant segment, followed by two successive PCR amplification steps. For the original study's pipeline: MIGEC handled demultiplexing of the reads and grouping by UMI, while MiTCR was used to assemble and quantify clonotypes. To exclude erroneous sequences, any TCR cDNA sequence not supported by at least two reads was discarded. The tcR package was used for downstream repertoire analysis, and clonotypes were matched between fractions using CDR3 nucleotide sequence together with V segment. Antigen specificity was annotated against VDJdb with VDJmatch, allowing one amino acid substitution in CDR3. TCRdb reprocessed the reads; each CDR3 protein sequence makes one entry, and DNA is unavailable. TCRdb's processing, not the study's, gives the V and J calls here. The table for this sample shows about 400,000 distinct CDR3 sequences. Together, the top ten hold around 10% of the sample.

The germline V gene (reference sequence) supplies CDR1 DFQATT and CDR2 SNEGSKA. From cysteine to phenylalanine, the CDR3 is 13 amino acids long. No nucleotide data were recorded. The source of this sequence is a woman aged 50 to 65 in good health. Donor details come from another sample of the same person, matched by shared clones. The sequenced sample consisted of blood T cells: a sorted CD56 or NKG2C T cell subset, CD4+ or CD8+ T cells, or bulk PBMC T cells (not recorded which). Recombination joined TRBV20-1 with TRBJ2-7; TCRdb reports TRBD1, a call that lacks DNA to check it against. The CDR3 reads as follows: CSARETGGWEQYF.